These 14 T cell receptor beta chains originate from one sample sequenced in a study of blood T cell repertoires in COVID-19. Produced via immunoSEQ multiplex PCR; TCRdb's table is partial and in-frame only. The sample lists about 120,000 clones; about 88% were seen once. Sequences were obtained from peripheral blood. The receptors shown here come from a woman at least 80 years old with acute or convalescent COVID-19.

The genes are TRBV2 and TRBJ1-2; D might be TRBD1 (5 bases). V was shortened by 4 bases and J by 8 bases, with 14 bases between the two germline ends. The CDR3 length is 13 residues. Looked up from germline, CDR1 is SNHLY and CDR2 is FYNNEI. The DNA for the CDR3 is TGTGCCAGCAGTGGGTGGGGGGTCGGCGGCTACACCTTC. Protein sequence: CASSGWGVGGYTF.

The rearrangement joins TRBV9 to TRBJ1-1; TRBD1 is a possible D gene (5 bases). The CDR3 loop spans 14 amino acids. V was cut by 4 bases and J by 0 bases, with 10 bases left in between. Germline-derived CDR1 and CDR2 are SGDLS and YYNGEE. CDR3: CASSPGGMNTEAFF. CDR3 DNA: TGTGCCAGCAGCCCCGGGGGTATGAACACTGAAGCTTTCTTT.

This clone came up once. The J gene is TRBJ1-5, the V gene TRBV28; a weak D match, TRBD1 (5 bases). V lost 2 bases, J lost 2 bases, and 10 bases lay in between. This CDR3 comprises 15 residues. CDR1 and CDR2 from the germline V gene are MDHEN and SYDVKM. CDR3 coding DNA: TGTGCCAGCAGTTTAGGGACGGGGGGCAATCAGCCCCAGCATTTT. The encoded protein is CASSLGTGGNQPQHF.

V usage is TRBV11-2 and J usage is TRBJ2-3; D is ambiguous. CDR3 size: 14 residues. The V and J ends lost 6 bases and 1 base respectively, with 11 bases between them. CDR1 SGHAT and CDR2 FQNNGV come from the germline V gene. The chain's CDR3 is CASSHDLGTDTQYF. In nucleotides, the CDR3 is TGTGCCAGCAGTCACGACTTAGGCACAGATACGCAGTATTTT.

The gene calls are TRBV3-1 (or the pseudogene TRBV3-2) and TRBJ1-1; D gene ambiguous. Germline V lookup: CDR1 LGHDT, CDR2 YNNKEL (reference sequence). This CDR3 has 14 amino acids. Trimming pared 2 bases from V and 2 bases from J, leaving 9 bases between. CDR3 protein: CASSQLGSNTEAFF. CDR3 sequence (DNA): TGTGCCAGCAGCCAACTTGGCAGTAACACTGAAGCTTTCTTT.

This clone was detected only a few times. CDR3 bases: TGTGCCAGCTCACCTCGACAGGCCGATAGCAATCAGCCCCAGCATTTT. Its translation: CASSPRQADSNQPQHF. The V and J genes are TRBV18 and TRBJ1-5; D is possibly TRBD1 (6 bases). V dropped 3 bases and J dropped 0 bases, with 12 bases sitting between them. The germline V gene has CDR1 KGHSH and CDR2 LQKENI. The CDR3 runs to 16 residues.

This sequence joins TRBV5-1 and TRBJ2-5; 11 positions agree with TRBD1. Germline-derived CDR1 and CDR2 are SGHRS and YFSETQ. The CDR3 contains 15 residues. V lost 0 bases and J lost 5; bases outside the gene matches: 3. The CDR3 is CASSLGTGGPETQYF. The CDR3 nucleotides read TGCGCCAGCAGCTTGGGGACAGGGGGCCCGGAGACCCAGTACTTC. Filled out from reference TRBV5-1 and TRBJ2-5, the complete variable domain reads KAGVTQTPRYLIKTRGQQVTLSCSPISGHRSVSWYQQTPGQGLQFLFEYFSETQRNKGNFPGRFSGRQFSNSRSEMNVSTLELGDSALYLCASSLGTGGPETQYFGPGTRLLVL.

This clone was observed a few times. V gene TRBV5-6 combines with J gene TRBJ1-1; maybe TRBD1 (5 bases). The CDR3 extends over 15 amino acids. Germline-derived CDR1 and CDR2 are SGHDT and YYEEEE. V was shortened by 5 bases and J by 4 bases, with 18 bases between the two germline ends. CDR3 sequence (DNA): TGTGCCAGCAGAAAACCCCTCGGGGGAAGCACTGAAGCTTTCTTT. This gives the protein CASRKPLGGSTEAFF.

This chain links TRBV7-2 with TRBJ1-1; D is possibly TRBD1 (5 bases). Trimming left V 5 bases short and J 0 bases short, with 19 bases between. From germline, CDR1 is SGHTA and CDR2 FQGNSA. The CDR3 consists of 17 residues. The CDR3 sequence: CASSPTSFGAMNTEAFF. The CDR3 DNA reads TGTGCCAGCAGCCCAACCAGTTTTGGGGCGATGAACACTGAAGCTTTCTTT.

The V call is TRBV4-3, the J call TRBJ2-7; 8 bases are shared with TRBD1. CDR1 is LGHNA and CDR2 is YSLEER in the germline V gene. V dropped 0 bases and J dropped 4; count of bases not matched to a gene: 2. The CDR3 has 14 amino acids. CDR3 nucleotide sequence: TGCGCCAGCAGCCAAGAGTGGACAGGGTACGAGCAGTACTTC. Translated: CASSQEWTGYEQYF.

This clone was seen only once. The chain recombines TRBV5-1 with TRBJ2-3; D perhaps matches TRBD1 (5 bases). V lost 4 bases and J 2 bases, leaving 14 bases between the germline ends. Germline lookup yields CDR1 SGHRS and CDR2 YFSETQ. This CDR3 contains 15 residues. The CDR3, as DNA: TGCGCCAGCAGCGCTAGGGGTTCCCTCACAGATACGCAGTATTTT. Its protein product is CASSARGSLTDTQYF.

This clone was observed a handful of times. The rearrangement uses TRBV19 and TRBJ1-5, with D perhaps TRBD1 (6 bases). The germline CDR1 and CDR2 sequences are LNHDA and SQIVND (reference sequence). Trimming cost V 4 bases and J 6 bases, with 7 bases left between them. CDR3 length: 12 amino acids. The CDR3 is CASSTGVQPQHF. CDR3 DNA: TGTGCCAGTAGTACAGGGGTTCAGCCCCAGCATTTT.

The V and J genes are TRBV29-1 and TRBJ2-7, with 10 nucleotides matching TRBD1. The germline V gene has CDR1 SQVTM and CDR2 ANQGSEA. V shed 6 bases and J 2 bases; nucleotides not matched to a gene: 4. CDR3 size: 13 residues. The CDR3 region is CSVGQGVTYEQYF. The CDR3 DNA reads TGCAGCGTCGGACAGGGGGTGACCTACGAGCAGTACTTC.

DNA of the CDR3: TGTGCCAGTAGTATACAGGACTACTCCTACGAGCAGTACTTC. Its translation: CASSIQDYSYEQYF. The V gene is TRBV19, the J gene TRBJ2-7; D might be TRBD2 (6 bases). CDR1 LNHDA and CDR2 SQIVND come from the germline V gene (reference sequence). The CDR3 has 14 residues. V was trimmed by 2 bases and J by 0 bases, leaving 8 bases between them.